These T cell receptor beta chains were read from a single sample in a study of T cells in Graves' hyperthyroidism and ophthalmopathy. TCRdb analysed the multiplex PCR reads with MiXCR anew, one entry per CDR3 protein. The profile shows around 300,000 distinct CDR3 sequences, around 14% of them singletons. The sequenced material came from blood. Receptors were obtained from a woman in her 30s with Graves' hyperthyroidism. Each CDR3 is given with its conserved first and last residue. D genes are given only for firm matches. Some rows mark clone size as missing; the rest say once, few, many or name a class of expanded clone.

v_call	j_call	d_call	clone_size	cdr3_nt	cdr3_aa
TRBV20-1	TRBJ1-1	NA	many	TGCAGCGCCGATAGCAAGCCGATGAACACTGAAGCTTTCTTT	CSADSKPMNTEAFF
TRBV6-1	TRBJ2-1	TRBD2	few	TGTGCCAGCACCAACCTAGCGGGGGTCAATGAGCAGTTCTTC	CASTNLAGVNEQFF
TRBV5-6	TRBJ2-3	NA	NA	TGTGCCAGCAGCTTGGAGGGGCGGCAAGGAGGCACAGATACGCAGTATTTT	CASSLEGRQGGTDTQYF
TRBV30	TRBJ2-1	NA	NA	TGTGCCTGGGGTAACTATGAGCAGTTCTTC	CAWGNYEQFF
TRBV30	TRBJ2-2	TRBD2	few	TGTGCCTGCCCGGGGGGACCCTCGAACACCGGGGAGCTGTTTTTT	CACPGGPSNTGELFF
TRBV30	TRBJ1-5	TRBD1	NA	TGTGCCTGGGGAATACTATACAGGGGCTTAAAGTACCGCAATCAGCCCCAGCATTTT	CAWGILYRGLKYRNQPQHF
TRBV28	TRBJ2-3	TRBD2	many	TGTGCCAGCAGTTCTAGCGGGAGCTCGGATACGCAGTATTTT	CASSSSGSSDTQYF
TRBV7-2	TRBJ2-4	TRBD2	few	TGTGCCAGCAGCCTCCGGGTAGCGGGCGGGCTAGGCAAAAACATTCAGTACTTC	CASSLRVAGGLGKNIQYF
TRBV6-5	TRBJ2-2	NA	few	TGTGCCAGCAGTTACTCAAGATCCGGGGAGCTGTTTTTT	CASSYSRSGELFF
TRBV3-1	TRBJ2-7	TRBD2	few	TGTGCCAGCAGCCAAGTTCCGGGACTAGCGGCCCCCTACGAGCAGTACTTC	CASSQVPGLAAPYEQYF
TRBV30	TRBJ2-3	NA	few	TGTGCCTGGAGTGTATCCACCGGATTCCGCACAGATACGCAGTATTTT	CAWSVSTGFRTDTQYF
TRBV7-9	TRBJ1-1	NA	NA	TGTGCCAGCAGCTTAAGTGGGGCGAACACTGAAGCTTTCTTT	CASSLSGANTEAFF
TRBV19	TRBJ2-2	TRBD2	many	TGTGCCAGTAGTACTGGACTAGCGGGAGATAACGGGGAGCTGTTTTTT	CASSTGLAGDNGELFF
TRBV7-2	TRBJ1-2	NA	few	TGTGCCAGCAGCCAAAGGGTGGGGCTTATAACCTATGGCTACACCTTC	CASSQRVGLITYGYTF
TRBV19	TRBJ1-5	NA	many	TGTGCCAGTACTCTCCTCTGGGGCGATAGCAATCAGCCCCAGCATTTT	CASTLLWGDSNQPQHF
TRBV9	TRBJ2-5	TRBD2	few	TGTGCCAGCAGCAGGGGAGTAGCGGGCCTCCAAGAGACCCAGTACTTC	CASSRGVAGLQETQYF
TRBV7-8	TRBJ2-4	TRBD2	many	TGTGCCAGCAGCTCCCGACTAGCGGGAGGGCTAGCCAAAAACATTCAGTACTTC	CASSSRLAGGLAKNIQYF
TRBV30	TRBJ2-1	TRBD2	NA	TGTGCCTGGAGTGCCCTAGCGGGAGCCGGGAATGAGCAGTTCTTC	CAWSALAGAGNEQFF
TRBV6-1	TRBJ2-1	TRBD1	many	TGTGCCAGCAGTGATCGAGACAGGGGGGACAATGAGCAGTTCTTC	CASSDRDRGDNEQFF
TRBV5-6	TRBJ1-1	NA	NA	TGTGCCAGCAGTAACCTACCGGGGGAAGCTTTCTTT	CASSNLPGEAFF
TRBV18	TRBJ1-3	NA	few	TGTGCCAGCTCACCCGTCGAGGGGAAACTCTCTGGAAACACCATATATTTT	CASSPVEGKLSGNTIYF
TRBV28	TRBJ2-6	TRBD1	many	TGTGCCAGCAGTGAGGTGGGACAGGGAACCTCTGGGGCCAACGTCCTGACTTTC	CASSEVGQGTSGANVLTF
TRBV30	TRBJ2-1	TRBD2	NA	TGTGCCTGGAATTGGGAGGGAGCGGAAAATGAGCAGTTCTTC	CAWNWEGAENEQFF
TRBV30	TRBJ1-1	NA	few	TGTGCCTGGAGTCGGGAGGGAACGAACACTGAAGCTTTCTTT	CAWSREGTNTEAFF
TRBV29-1	TRBJ1-2	NA	few	TGCAGCGTTCCCGACCGGGCCTATGGCTACACCTTC	CSVPDRAYGYTF
TRBV7-3	TRBJ2-3	NA	NA	TGTGCCAGCAGCTTAGGGACCAAGCGCACAGATACGCAGTATTTT	CASSLGTKRTDTQYF
TRBV5-6	TRBJ2-1	TRBD2	few	TGTGCCAGCAGCTTGTTGACTAGCGGGAAATGTGAGCAGTTCTTC	CASSLLTSGKCEQFF
TRBV7-8	TRBJ2-7	TRBD1	many	TGTGCCAGCAGCTTAGAAGGGGGCGGCTACGAGCAGTACTTC	CASSLEGGGYEQYF
TRBV12-3/TRBV12-4	TRBJ1-3	NA	many	TGTGCCAGCAGTCGTAAACAGGGTTTTGGAAACACCATATATTTT	CASSRKQGFGNTIYF
TRBV3-1	TRBJ1-1	NA	many	TGTGCCAGCAGCCAAGGTAACAGAGAAGCTTTCTTT	CASSQGNREAFF
TRBV5-6	TRBJ2-3	NA	many	TGTGCCAACGTGACGGCGTGGCGAATCACAGATACGCAGTATTTT	CANVTAWRITDTQYF
TRBV20-1	TRBJ1-5	NA	NA	TGCAGTGCCGAGGTGGGGTACAGCGCCCATAGCAATCAGCCCCAGCATTTT	CSAEVGYSAHSNQPQHF
TRBV30	TRBJ2-5	NA	NA	TGTGCCCATGGACGGGGACCCGACGAGACCCAGTACTTC	CAHGRGPDETQYF
TRBV6-2/TRBV6-3	TRBJ2-3	TRBD2	NA	TGTGCCAGCAGTTACGGACTAGCGGGCACAGATACGCAGTATTTT	CASSYGLAGTDTQYF
TRBV6-2/TRBV6-3	TRBJ2-1	NA	few	TGTGCCAGCAGTTACTATGGGGAAAGGGGGCAGTTCTTC	CASSYYGERGQFF
TRBV28	TRBJ2-2	TRBD2	few	TGTGCCATGCGGGAGGGAAAGAACACCGGGGAGCTGTTTTTT	CAMREGKNTGELFF
TRBV20-1	TRBJ2-7	NA	few	TGCAGTGCAGAGAGCACAGGGTCGCCCAGCTCCTACGAGCAGTACTTC	CSAESTGSPSSYEQYF
TRBV30	TRBJ1-1	NA	few	TGTGCCTGGATCCCAGGTTACACTGAAGCTTTCTTT	CAWIPGYTEAFF
TRBV3-1	TRBJ1-5	TRBD1	many	TGTGCCAGCACACATTCAGGGGGCGGTCAGCCCCAGCATTTT	CASTHSGGGQPQHF
TRBV28	TRBJ2-4	NA	many	TGTGCCAGCCGATCCGCAGTACTAGCCAAAAACATTCAGTACTTC	CASRSAVLAKNIQYF
TRBV19	TRBJ1-1	TRBD1	NA	TGTGCCAGTGGCGAAAGCCGACCCGGGGACAGGGGTAGGACTGAAGCTTTCTTT	CASGESRPGDRGRTEAFF
TRBV6-1	TRBJ2-3	TRBD2	NA	TGTGCCAGCAGCCCCCCCCTGTGGACTAGCGGGGGGCGGTCAGTGTATAATACGCAGTATTTT	CASSPPLWTSGGRSVYNTQYF
TRBV3-1	TRBJ1-5	NA	few	TGTGCCAGCAGCCAGACACTAGAGGAGCCCCAGCATTTT	CASSQTLEEPQHF
TRBV30	TRBJ1-1	TRBD1	many	TGTGCCTGGAGTGTCAGGGGGCGAAGCACTGAAGCTTTCTTT	CAWSVRGRSTEAFF
TRBV28	TRBJ2-1	TRBD2	NA	TGTGCCAGCAGTTTCGCCGGGAGGGACTACCTCTTC	CASSFAGRDYLF
TRBV6-1	TRBJ1-1	TRBD1	many	TGTGCCAGCAGTAGGACAGGGGTTCGGACTGAAGCTTTCTTT	CASSRTGVRTEAFF